This TCR beta chain was captured in a study of blood T cell repertoires in COVID-19. Study processing details: Scientists estimated how many nucleated cells there were by amplifying reference gene primers. Assay used: immunoSEQ multiplex PCR; TCRdb lists only in-frame clones, some missing. That table supplies the V and J calls and clone size; D and trimming were determined from the DNA. The profile covers 150,000 to 250,000 clones, with around 80% appearing a single time and 6% to 8% taken by the ten largest. The germline CDR1 and CDR2 sequences are SGHDT and YYEEEE. The length of the CDR3 is 15 residues. The V end was cut by 4 bases, the J end by 4 bases, with 15 bases between.

Specimen: peripheral blood. This receptor was identified in a human donor with acute or convalescent COVID-19. The donor label of this sample is uncertain. This chain joins TRBV5-6 and TRBJ1-5; D gene uncertain. CDR3: CASSLRTGWNQPQHF. For the CDR3, the DNA is TGTGCCAGCAGCCTTCGGACGGGGTGGAATCAGCCCCAGCATTTT. Based on the CDR3 plus reference TRBV5-6 and TRBJ1-5, the full variable domain is DAGVTQSPTHLIKTRGQQVTLRCSPKSGHDTVSWYQQALGQGPQFIFQYYEEEERQRGNFPDRFSGHQFPNYSSELNVNALLLGDSALYLCASSLRTGWNQPQHFGDGTRLSIL.